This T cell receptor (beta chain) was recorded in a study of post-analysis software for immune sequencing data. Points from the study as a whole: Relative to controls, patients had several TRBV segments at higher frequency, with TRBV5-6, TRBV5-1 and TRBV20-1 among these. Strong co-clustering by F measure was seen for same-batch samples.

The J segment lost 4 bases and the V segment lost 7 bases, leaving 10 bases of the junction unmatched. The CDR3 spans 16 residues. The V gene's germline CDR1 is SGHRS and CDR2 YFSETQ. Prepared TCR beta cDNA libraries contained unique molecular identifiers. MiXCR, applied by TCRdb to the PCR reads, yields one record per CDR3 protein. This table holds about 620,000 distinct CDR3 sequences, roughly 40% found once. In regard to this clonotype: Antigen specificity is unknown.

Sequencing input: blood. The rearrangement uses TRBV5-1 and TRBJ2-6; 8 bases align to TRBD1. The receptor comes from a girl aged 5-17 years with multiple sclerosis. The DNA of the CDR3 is TGCGCCAGCCGAAACCAGGGGGCCGAAGGGGCCAACGTCCTGACTTTC. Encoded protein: CASRNQGAEGANVLTF.